One sample yielded the 28 T cell receptor beta chains listed below, sequenced in a study of blood T cell repertoires in COVID-19. Repertoires were generated with immunoSEQ multiplex PCR, while TCRdb's copy carries only in-frame clones and drops some. This table holds some 170,000 clones, roughly 80% found once. Sequences were obtained from peripheral blood. These receptors all stem from a man aged 65-85 years with acute or convalescent COVID-19.

The chain joins TRBV5-8 to TRBJ1-1, with D unresolved. CDR1 and CDR2 from the germline V gene are SGHTS and YDEGEE. Trimming cost V 6 bases and J 4 bases, with 10 bases left between them. The CDR3 totals 12 residues. The CDR3, as DNA: TGTGCCAGCAAATCTGGGAGCACTGAAGCTTTCTTT. Protein sequence: CASKSGSTEAFF.

This clone was observed a handful of times. This chain connects TRBV5-6 to TRBJ1-6; D perhaps matches TRBD1 (5 bases). The germline V gene encodes CDR1 SGHDT and CDR2 YYEEEE. With 1 base removed from V and 9 bases from J, the gap between germline ends came to 17 bases. This CDR3 has 16 amino acids. The CDR3 DNA reads TGTGCCAGCAGCTTGAAGGTCACCTCCGGGGGTTCACCCCTCCACTTT. Its protein product is CASSLKVTSGGSPLHF.

This clone has just one count. V is TRBV19 and J is TRBJ2-1, with a weak D call TRBD1 (6 bases). There are 15 residues in the CDR3. Germline loops: CDR1 LNHDA, CDR2 SQIVND (reference sequence). Trimming stripped 6 bases from V and 0 bases from J, with 12 bases between. The CDR3: CASSLQGSSYNEQFF. Written as DNA, the CDR3 is TGTGCCAGTAGCCTACAGGGTAGCTCCTACAATGAGCAGTTCTTC.

The rearrangement links TRBV7-8 to TRBJ1-1, with TRBD1 matching over 11 bases. Losses at the gene ends were 2 bases for V and 4 bases for J; bases not matched to a gene: 6. This CDR3 contains 16 residues. In germline, CDR1 is SGHVS, CDR2 FQNEAQ. The CDR3 DNA reads as TGTGCCAGCAGCTTAATCTTTGGGACAGGGGGCACTGAAGCTTTCTTT. Residues: CASSLIFGTGGTEAFF.

The chain uses TRBV2 and TRBJ1-6; D is perhaps TRBD1 (5 bases). Between the trimmed V and J ends, which lost 7 bases and 2 bases, there was a span of 6 bases. The germline V gene encodes CDR1 SNHLY and CDR2 FYNNEI. CDR3 size: 13 residues. The DNA of the CDR3 is TGTGCCAGCATACAGGCCTATAATTCACCCCTCCACTTT. This sequence encodes CASIQAYNSPLHF.

The chain has TRBV7-9 and TRBJ2-7; D is uncertain. Germline CDR1 reads SEHNR; CDR2 reads FQNEAQ (reference sequence). This CDR3 has 11 amino acids. V lost 3 bases, J lost 2 bases, and 2 bases lay in between. DNA of the CDR3: TGTGCCAGCAGCTTCACCTACGAGCAGTACTTC. Its protein is CASSFTYEQYF.

This clone was seen only a few times. This chain connects TRBV10-2 to TRBJ2-5; 8 nucleotides line up with TRBD2. From germline, CDR1 is WSHSY and CDR2 SAAADI. Trimming removed 2 bases from V and 5 bases from J; junction bases left unmatched: 7. The CDR3 sequence is 15 residues long. CDR3 region: CASSENGGVRETQYF. The CDR3 bases are TGCGCCAGCAGTGAGAACGGGGGGGTTCGGGAGACCCAGTACTTC.

The sample holds a few counts of this clone. The chain couples TRBV4-1 to TRBJ1-1; the D gene is possibly TRBD1 (6 bases). Between the trimmed V and J ends, which lost 1 base and 1 base, there was a span of 10 bases. The CDR3 has 15 amino acids. Germline CDR1 is MGHRA and CDR2 is YSYEKL. CDR3 sequence: CASSQVSRGNTEAFF. The CDR3 coding sequence is TGCGCCAGCAGCCAAGTTAGCAGGGGGAACACTGAAGCTTTCTTT.

This chain links TRBV5-1 with TRBJ2-1; tentatively, D is TRBD1 (6 bases). CDR3 length: 14 residues. Trimming removed 7 bases from V and 7 bases from J, with 18 bases in between. From germline, CDR1 is SGHRS and CDR2 YFSETQ. The CDR3 DNA sequence: TGCGCCAGCGTTGGGGGCGGCTTTGGGAATGAGCAGTTCTTC. Its translation is CASVGGGFGNEQFF.

The chain employs TRBV7-8 and TRBJ2-3; 8 bases are shared with TRBD2. V shed 1 base and J 3 bases; nucleotides not matched to a gene: 6. The CDR3 extends over 16 amino acids. The V gene's germline CDR1 is SGHVS and CDR2 FQNEAQ. CDR3 sequence reads: CASSLGAGEWTDTQYF. The DNA for the CDR3 is TGTGCCAGCAGCTTAGGAGCGGGAGAGTGGACAGATACGCAGTATTTT. The variable domain in full, with the rest retrieved from reference TRBV7-8 and TRBJ2-3, is GAGVSQSPRYKVAKRGQDVALRCDPISGHVSLFWYQQALGQGPEFLTYFQNEAQLDKSGLPSDRFFAERPEGSVSTLKIQRTQQEDSAVYLCASSLGAGEWTDTQYFGPGTRLTVL.

This clone occurred a few times. V usage is TRBV9 and J usage is TRBJ2-7; D remains ambiguous. Trimming took 0 bases from V and 6 from J, leaving 13 bases between them. Looked up from germline, CDR1 is SGDLS and CDR2 is YYNGEE. This CDR3 has 14 residues. The chain's CDR3 is CASSVARSSSEQYF. The CDR3 DNA is TGTGCCAGCAGCGTAGCACGGAGCTCCAGCGAGCAGTACTTC.

CDR3 DNA: TGCAGCGTGTCCGGGACAGGGGATGGGGAGCAGTACTTC. Its protein is CSVSGTGDGEQYF. The chain combines TRBV29-1 with TRBJ2-7, with 10 bases lining up with TRBD1. CDR1 is SQVTM, CDR2 ANQGSEA, per germline. The CDR3 runs 13 residues. The trim removed 6 bases at V and 7 bases at J, leaving 9 bases unmatched.

V usage is TRBV27 and J usage is TRBJ2-1; 11 bases fit TRBD2. This CDR3 comprises 15 residues. V was clipped by 3 bases and J by 9 bases; unmatched bases: 7. Germline CDR1 reads MNHEY; CDR2 reads SMNVEV (reference sequence). The CDR3 loop is CASSFLAGGVGEQFF. The CDR3 coding sequence is TGTGCCAGCAGTTTTCTAGCGGGAGGAGTAGGTGAGCAGTTCTTC.

V gene TRBV27 combines with J gene TRBJ2-7; D gene ambiguous. Germline CDR1 is MNHEY and CDR2 is SMNVEV (reference sequence). This CDR3 is 11 amino acids long. The V end lost 6 bases, the J end lost 3 bases, and 6 bases lay between the germline ends. The CDR3 bases are TGTGCCAGCAGCCAAAACTACGAGCAGTACTTC. The encoded protein is CASSQNYEQYF.

For the CDR3, the DNA is TGTGCCAGCAGCCAATCGACAATTGGGACCCAGTACTTC. Residues: CASSQSTIGTQYF. This chain uses TRBV14 with TRBJ2-5; D ambiguous. From germline, CDR1 is SGHDN and CDR2 FVKESK. The CDR3 totals 13 residues. Trimming shortened V by 2 bases and J by 7 bases, and 11 bases separated the two germline ends.

This clone showed up just a few times. V and J are TRBV11-3 and TRBJ2-2; D may be TRBD1 (5 bases). CDR3 size: 14 residues. V was clipped by 8 bases and J by 2 bases, with 12 bases between them. CDR1 SGHNT and CDR2 YENEEA come from the germline V gene. CDR3 sequence: CASAAGLNTGELFF. The CDR3 nucleotides read TGTGCCAGCGCGGCAGGGCTAAACACCGGGGAGCTGTTTTTT. Full variable domain (missing parts from reference TRBV11-3 and TRBJ2-2): EAGVVQSPRYKIIEKKQPVAFWCNPISGHNTLYWYLQNLGQGPELLIRYENEEAVDDSQLPKDRFSAERLKGVDSTLKIQPAELGDSAVYLCASAAGLNTGELFFGEGSRLTVL.

This chain joins TRBV10-1 and TRBJ2-7, with 8 bases lining up with TRBD1. Losses at the gene ends were 5 bases for V and 5 bases for J; bases not matched to a gene: 5. In germline, CDR1 is WNHNN, CDR2 SYGVQD (reference sequence). The CDR3 has 13 residues. Written as DNA, the CDR3 is TGCGCCAGCAGTTCACAGGGGGGAAACGAGCAGTACTTC. Encoded protein: CASSSQGGNEQYF.

This chain connects TRBV7-9 to TRBJ1-2; no clear D. The CDR3 length is 15 residues. Trimming took 5 bases from V and 4 from J, leaving 17 bases between them. Germline lookup yields CDR1 SEHNR and CDR2 FQNEAQ (reference sequence). This CDR3 reads CASSLGVSGIYGYTF. CDR3 in DNA: TGTGCCAGCAGCCTGGGAGTGTCGGGCATCTATGGCTACACCTTC.

Turning to this clone: The CDR3 does not end in the conserved phenylalanine or tryptophan, so this is likely a read error. The DNA is omitted, as the CDR3 cannot be located on it reliably, and the CDR3 follows TCRdb's listing. The CDR3 region is CAISDGLAGARINL. The V call is TRBV10-3, the J call TRBJ2-7; no DNA check was done on the table's D call, TRBD2. CDR1 and CDR2 (germline): ENHRY, SYGVKD. The CDR3 is made up of 14 amino acids, end residues included.

The gene calls are TRBV6-5 and TRBJ2-7; TRBD1 aligns across 7 bases. CDR3 length equals 12 residues. Germline CDR1 and CDR2: MNHEY and SVGAGI. With V trimmed by 5 bases and J by 6 bases, 4 bases remained unmatched. CDR3 nucleotide sequence: TGTGCCAGCAGTACAACAGGGGCCGAGCAGTACTTC. This sequence encodes CASSTTGAEQYF.

This clone was found many times. This chain links TRBV6-5 with TRBJ2-7; 7 nucleotides agree with TRBD1. The ends lost 7 bases at V and 2 bases at J; junction bases unmatched: 8. This CDR3 has 14 residues. Germline V lookup: CDR1 MNHEY, CDR2 SVGAGI. CDR3 amino acids: CASNRLGQAYEQYF. DNA of the CDR3: TGTGCCAGCAACCGGTTAGGACAGGCCTACGAGCAGTACTTC.

The CDR3 sequence: CASSGTAYGYTF. In DNA, the CDR3 is TGTGCCAGCAGCGGGACAGCCTACGGCTACACCTTC. The chain joins TRBV28 to TRBJ1-2, with 7 bases matching TRBD1. Germline V lookup: CDR1 MDHEN, CDR2 SYDVKM. The CDR3 totals 12 residues. Trimming took 6 bases from V and 8 from J; bases not matched to a gene: 6.

The genes are TRBV5-1 and TRBJ2-7; 10 bases line up with TRBD1. The V gene end was trimmed by 4 bases and the J gene end by 4 bases; junction bases not matched to a gene: 11. The length of the CDR3 is 16 residues. The germline V gene encodes CDR1 SGHRS and CDR2 YFSETQ. The CDR3 region has the DNA TGCGCCAGCAGCCCGAGGAAGACAGGGGGCAAGTACGAGCAGTACTTC. Encoded protein: CASSPRKTGGKYEQYF.

The rearrangement links TRBV28 to TRBJ2-3; 7 bases agree with TRBD2. The V gene end was trimmed by 10 bases and the J gene end by 0 bases; junction bases not matched to a gene: 7. Germline V lookup: CDR1 MDHEN, CDR2 SYDVKM. The CDR3 runs to 14 residues. CDR3 loop: CATKSGISTDTQYF. The CDR3 coding sequence is TGTGCCACCAAAAGCGGGATTAGCACAGATACGCAGTATTTT.

This chain connects TRBV11-2 to TRBJ1-2, with 8 bases that match TRBD1. The CDR3 spans 17 residues. V lost 5 bases and J lost 4; bases outside the gene matches: 15. CDR1 is SGHAT, CDR2 FQNNGV, per germline. The CDR3 loop reads CASSTVRSGQGSYGYTF. CDR3 nucleotide sequence: TGTGCCAGCAGCACAGTCCGGAGCGGACAGGGAAGCTATGGCTACACCTTC.

This clone was recorded only once. The gene calls are TRBV6-5 and TRBJ1-5, with 7 nucleotides matching TRBD1. Germline CDR1 MNHEY, CDR2 SVGAGI. Trimming took 10 bases from V and 4 from J; bases not matched to a gene: 10. The CDR3 spans 14 residues. CDR3 region: CATRADRANQPQHF. CDR3 DNA: TGTGCCACGAGGGCCGACAGGGCGAATCAGCCCCAGCATTTT.

This clone was observed once. The V and J genes are TRBV28 and TRBJ2-2, with 7 positions matching TRBD2. The CDR3 has 18 residues. The V gene end was trimmed by 4 bases and the J gene end by 4 bases; junction bases not matched to a gene: 15. CDR1 is MDHEN and CDR2 is SYDVKM in the germline V gene. The CDR3 reads CASSSVGGSSLGTGELFF. The CDR3 nucleotides read TGTGCCAGCAGTTCCGTGGGCGGGAGTTCCCTGGGCACCGGGGAGCTGTTTTTT.

In DNA, the CDR3 is TGTGCCACCAGCAGAGGAGGGTTCTCCTCTGGAAACACCATATATTTT. Translation: CATSRGGFSSGNTIYF. The rearrangement joins TRBV15 to TRBJ1-3; D is unresolved. CDR3 length: 16 residues. Trimming removed 1 base from V and 0 bases from J, with 10 bases in between. CDR1 is LNHNV and CDR2 is YYDKDF in the germline V gene (reference sequence).